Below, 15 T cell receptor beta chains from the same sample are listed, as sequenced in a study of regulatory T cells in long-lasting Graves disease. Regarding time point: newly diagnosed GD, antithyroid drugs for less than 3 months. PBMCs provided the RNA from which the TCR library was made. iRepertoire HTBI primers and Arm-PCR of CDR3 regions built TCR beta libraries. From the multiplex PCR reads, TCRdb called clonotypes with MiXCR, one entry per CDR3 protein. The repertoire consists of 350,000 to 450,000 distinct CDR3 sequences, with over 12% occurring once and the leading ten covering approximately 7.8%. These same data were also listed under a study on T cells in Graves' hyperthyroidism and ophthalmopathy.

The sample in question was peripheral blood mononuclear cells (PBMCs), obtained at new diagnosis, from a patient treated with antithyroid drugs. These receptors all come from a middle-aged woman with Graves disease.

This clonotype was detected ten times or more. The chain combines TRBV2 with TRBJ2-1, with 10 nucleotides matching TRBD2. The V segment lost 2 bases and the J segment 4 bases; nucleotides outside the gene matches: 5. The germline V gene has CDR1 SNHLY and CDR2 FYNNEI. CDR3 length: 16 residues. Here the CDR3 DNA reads TGTGCCAGCAGTGAATTATGGACTAGCGGTTACAATGAGCAGTTCTTC. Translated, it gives CASSELWTSGYNEQFF.

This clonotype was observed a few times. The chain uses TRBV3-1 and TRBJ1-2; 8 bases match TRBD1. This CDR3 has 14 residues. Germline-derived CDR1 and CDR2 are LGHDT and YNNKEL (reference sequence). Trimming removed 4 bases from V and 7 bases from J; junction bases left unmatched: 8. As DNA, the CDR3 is TGTGCCAGCAGCCCTCCGGACAGGGAACGTGGCTACACCTTC. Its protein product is CASSPPDRERGYTF.

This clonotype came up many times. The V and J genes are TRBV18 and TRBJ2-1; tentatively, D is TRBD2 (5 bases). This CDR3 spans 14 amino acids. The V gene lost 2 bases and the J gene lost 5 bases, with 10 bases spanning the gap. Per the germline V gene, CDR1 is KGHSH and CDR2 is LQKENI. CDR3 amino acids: CASSPGLSNNEQFF. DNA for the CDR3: TGTGCCAGCTCACCAGGACTTTCGAACAATGAGCAGTTCTTC.

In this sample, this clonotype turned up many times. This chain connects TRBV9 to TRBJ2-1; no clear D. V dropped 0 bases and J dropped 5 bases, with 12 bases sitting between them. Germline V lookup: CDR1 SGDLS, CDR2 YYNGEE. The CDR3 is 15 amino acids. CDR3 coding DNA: TGTGCCAGCAGCGTAGCTCGGCGGTCCGACAATGAGCAGTTCTTC. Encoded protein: CASSVARRSDNEQFF.

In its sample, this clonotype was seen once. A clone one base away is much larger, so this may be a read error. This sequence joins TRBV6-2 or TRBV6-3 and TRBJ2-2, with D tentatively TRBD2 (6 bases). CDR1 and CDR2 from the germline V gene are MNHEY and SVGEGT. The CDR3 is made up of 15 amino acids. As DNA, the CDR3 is TGTGCCAGCAATCCCCTGGCGGGGACCACCGGGGGGCTGTTTTTT. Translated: CASNPLAGTTGGLFF.

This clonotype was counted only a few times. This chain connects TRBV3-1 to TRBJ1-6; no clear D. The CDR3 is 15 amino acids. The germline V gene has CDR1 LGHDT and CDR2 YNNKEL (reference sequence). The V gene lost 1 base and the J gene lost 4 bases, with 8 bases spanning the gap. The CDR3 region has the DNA TGTGCCAGCAGCCAAGGTGGGCAGTATAATTCACCCCTCCACTTT. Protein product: CASSQGGQYNSPLHF. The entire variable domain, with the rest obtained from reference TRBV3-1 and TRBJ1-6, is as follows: DTAVSQTPKYLVTQMGNDKSIKCEQNLGHDTMYWYKQDSKKFLKIMFSYNNKELIINETVPNRFSPKSPDKAHLNLHINSLELGDSAVYFCASSQGGQYNSPLHFGNGTRLTVT.

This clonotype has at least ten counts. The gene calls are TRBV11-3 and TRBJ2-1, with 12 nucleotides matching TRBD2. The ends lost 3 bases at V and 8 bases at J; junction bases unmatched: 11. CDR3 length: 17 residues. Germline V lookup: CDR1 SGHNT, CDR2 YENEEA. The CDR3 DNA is TGTGCCAGCAGCTTCACATCTAGCGGGAGGGGTATGGATGAGCAGTTCTTC. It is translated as CASSFTSSGRGMDEQFF.

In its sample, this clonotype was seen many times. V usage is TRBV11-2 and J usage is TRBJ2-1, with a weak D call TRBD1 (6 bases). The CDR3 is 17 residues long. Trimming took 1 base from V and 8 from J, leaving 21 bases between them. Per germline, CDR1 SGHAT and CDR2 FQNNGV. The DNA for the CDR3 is TGTGCCAGCAGCTTAGGGCTTCAGAGGGGGTATAGGGATGAGCAGTTCTTC. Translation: CASSLGLQRGYRDEQFF.

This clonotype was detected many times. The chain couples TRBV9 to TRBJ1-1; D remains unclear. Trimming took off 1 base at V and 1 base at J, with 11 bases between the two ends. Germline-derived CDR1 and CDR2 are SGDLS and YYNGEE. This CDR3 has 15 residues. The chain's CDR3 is CASSVRTSTNTEAFF. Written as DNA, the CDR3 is TGTGCCAGCAGCGTACGGACGTCGACGAACACTGAAGCTTTCTTT.

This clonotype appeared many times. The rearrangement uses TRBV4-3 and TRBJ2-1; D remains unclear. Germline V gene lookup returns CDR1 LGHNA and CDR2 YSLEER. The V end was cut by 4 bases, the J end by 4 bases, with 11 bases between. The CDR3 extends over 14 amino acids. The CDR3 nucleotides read TGCGCCAGCAGCCCCGGAGCGACATACAATGAGCAGTTCTTC. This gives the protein CASSPGATYNEQFF.

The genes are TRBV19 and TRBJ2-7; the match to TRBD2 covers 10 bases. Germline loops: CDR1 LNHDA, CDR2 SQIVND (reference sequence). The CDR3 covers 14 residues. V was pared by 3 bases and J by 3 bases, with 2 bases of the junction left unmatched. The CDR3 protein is CASSIRTSGYEQYF. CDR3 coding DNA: TGTGCCAGTAGTATTAGGACTAGCGGCTACGAGCAGTACTTC. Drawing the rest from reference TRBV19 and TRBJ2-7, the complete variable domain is DGGITQSPKYLFRKEGQNVTLSCEQNLNHDAMYWYRQDPGQGLRLIYYSQIVNDFQKGDIAEGYSVSREKKESFPLTVTSAQKNPTAFYLCASSIRTSGYEQYFGPGTRLTVT.

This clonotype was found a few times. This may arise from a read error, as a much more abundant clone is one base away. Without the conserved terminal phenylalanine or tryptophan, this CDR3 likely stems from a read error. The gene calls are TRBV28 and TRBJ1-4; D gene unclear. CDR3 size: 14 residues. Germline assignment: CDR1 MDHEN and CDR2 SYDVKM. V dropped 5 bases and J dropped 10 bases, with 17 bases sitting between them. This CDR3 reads CASSMTQPSTKLFL. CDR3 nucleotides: TGTGCCAGCAGTATGACTCAACCCTCAACAAAACTGTTTTTG.

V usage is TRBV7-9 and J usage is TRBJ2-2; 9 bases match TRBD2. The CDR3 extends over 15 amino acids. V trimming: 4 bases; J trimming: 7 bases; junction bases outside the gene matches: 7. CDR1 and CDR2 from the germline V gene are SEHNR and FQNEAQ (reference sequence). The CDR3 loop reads CASSSIAGALGELFF. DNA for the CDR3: TGTGCCAGCAGCTCGATAGCGGGAGCGCTCGGGGAGCTGTTTTTT.

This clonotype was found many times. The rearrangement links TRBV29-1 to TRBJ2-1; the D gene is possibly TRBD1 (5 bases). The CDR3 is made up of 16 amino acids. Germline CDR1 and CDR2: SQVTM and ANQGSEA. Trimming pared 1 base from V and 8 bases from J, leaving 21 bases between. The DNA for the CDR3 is TGCAGCGTTGAAGGGCTGGGTCCTCAGGGATACTATGAGCAGTTCTTC. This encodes CSVEGLGPQGYYEQFF.

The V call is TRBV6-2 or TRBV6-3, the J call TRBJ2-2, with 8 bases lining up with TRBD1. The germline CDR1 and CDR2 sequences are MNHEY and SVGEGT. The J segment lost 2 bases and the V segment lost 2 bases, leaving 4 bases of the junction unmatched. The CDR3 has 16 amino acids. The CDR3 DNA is TGTGCCAGCAGTTACCCCGGACAGGGAAACACCGGGGAGCTGTTTTTT. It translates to CASSYPGQGNTGELFF.